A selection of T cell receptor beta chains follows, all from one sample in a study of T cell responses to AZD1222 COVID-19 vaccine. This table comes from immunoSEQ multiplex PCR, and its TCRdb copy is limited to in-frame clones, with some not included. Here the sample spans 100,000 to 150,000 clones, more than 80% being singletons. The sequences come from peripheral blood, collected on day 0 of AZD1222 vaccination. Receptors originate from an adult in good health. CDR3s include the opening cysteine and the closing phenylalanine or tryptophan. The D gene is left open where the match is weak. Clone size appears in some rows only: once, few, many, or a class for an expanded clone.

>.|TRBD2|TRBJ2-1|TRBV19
TGTGCCAGTAGGGCCGGACTAGCGGGAGTCGATGAGCAGTTCTTC
CASRAGLAGVDEQFF
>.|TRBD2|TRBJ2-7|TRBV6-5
TGTGCCAGCAGTTACTCTAGCGGGAGGGCGGGTGAGCAGTACTTC
CASSYSSGRAGEQYF
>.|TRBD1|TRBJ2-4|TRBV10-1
TGCGCCAGCAGTACGGGACAGGGAACGGGGGGCATTCAGTACTTC
CASSTGQGTGGIQYF
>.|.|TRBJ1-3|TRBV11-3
TGTGCCAGCAGTTTCGTCCAAGGGAGTGGAAACACCATATATTTT
CASSFVQGSGNTIYF
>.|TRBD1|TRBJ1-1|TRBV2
TGTGCCAGCAGTCCCCTCGGGACAGGAGACACTGAAGCTTTCTTT
CASSPLGTGDTEAFF
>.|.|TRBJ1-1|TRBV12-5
TGTGCTAGTGGAATTGACAGTACTGAAGCTTTCTTT
CASGIDSTEAFF
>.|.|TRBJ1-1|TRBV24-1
TGTGCCACCAGTGTAGCAGGGTCGACTGAAGCTTTCTTT
CATSVAGSTEAFF
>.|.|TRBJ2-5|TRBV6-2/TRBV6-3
TGTGCCAGCAGTTACTCGCATAGCGGATCGGAGACCCAGTACTTC
CASSYSHSGSETQYF
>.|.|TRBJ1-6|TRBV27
TGTGCCAGCACCGTTGGAGGGGATAATTCACCCCTCCACTTT
CASTVGGDNSPLHF
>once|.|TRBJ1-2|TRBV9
TGTGCCAGCAGCGTAGCTACAGGCGACTATGGCTACACCTTC
CASSVATGDYGYTF
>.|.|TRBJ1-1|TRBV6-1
TGTGCCAGCAGTGAACACGGGAACACTGAAGCTTTCTTT
CASSEHGNTEAFF
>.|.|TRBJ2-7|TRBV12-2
.
CASRLVVGQGTSSYEQYF
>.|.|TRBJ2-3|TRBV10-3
TGTGCCATCGCAGGTCCTAGCGGCACAGATACGCAGTATTTT
CAIAGPSGTDTQYF
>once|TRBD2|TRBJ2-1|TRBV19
TGTGCCAGTAGTACCGGGACTAGCGGGTTCAGCTCCTACAATGAGCAGTTCTTC
CASSTGTSGFSSYNEQFF
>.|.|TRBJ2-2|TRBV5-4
TGTGCCAGCAGCTTGTATTCGAACACCGGGGAGCTGTTTTTT
CASSLYSNTGELFF
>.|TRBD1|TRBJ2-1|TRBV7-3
TGTGCCAGCAGCTTAAACCAGGGGGCGAATGAGCAGTTCTTC
CASSLNQGANEQFF
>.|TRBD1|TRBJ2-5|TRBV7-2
TGTGCCAGCAGTAGACAGGGCGGACAGACCCAGTACTTC
CASSRQGGQTQYF
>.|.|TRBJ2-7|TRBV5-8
TGTGCCGGACTTGGCCCCGGGGATGTCTACGAGCAGTACTTC
CAGLGPGDVYEQYF
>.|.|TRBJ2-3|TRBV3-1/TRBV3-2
TGTGCCAGCAGCCAAGTGGGCAGTAGCACAGATACGCAGTATTTT
CASSQVGSSTDTQYF
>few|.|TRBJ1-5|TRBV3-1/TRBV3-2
TGTGCCAGCAGCCAAACCTCTCAGGAGCCCCAGCATTTT
CASSQTSQEPQHF
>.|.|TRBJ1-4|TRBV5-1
TGCGCCAGCAGCTTGGGGACCCAGACAAGTGCTAATGAAAAACTGTTTTTT
CASSLGTQTSANEKLFF
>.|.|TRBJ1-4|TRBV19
TGTGCCAGTAGTCGTCCAGACAGCTTTAATGAAAAACTGTTTTTT
CASSRPDSFNEKLFF
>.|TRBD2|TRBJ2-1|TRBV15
TGTGCCACCAGCAGAGATCGTGGAATAGCGGGACCCCATGAGCAGTTCTTC
CATSRDRGIAGPHEQFF
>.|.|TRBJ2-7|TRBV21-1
TGTGCCAGCAGCAAAGTCTGGAGACTCTCCTACGAGCAGTACTTC
CASSKVWRLSYEQYF